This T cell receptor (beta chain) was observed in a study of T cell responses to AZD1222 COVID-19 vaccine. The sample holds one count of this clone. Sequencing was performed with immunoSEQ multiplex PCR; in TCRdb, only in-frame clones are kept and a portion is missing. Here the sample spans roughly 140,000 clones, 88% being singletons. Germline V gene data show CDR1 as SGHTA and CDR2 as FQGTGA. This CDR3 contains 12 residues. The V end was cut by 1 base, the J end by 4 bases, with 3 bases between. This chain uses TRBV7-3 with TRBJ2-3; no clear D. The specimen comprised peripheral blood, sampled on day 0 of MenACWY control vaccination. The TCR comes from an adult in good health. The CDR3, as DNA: TGTGCCAGCAGCTTAATGGCAGATACGCAGTATTTT. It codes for CASSLMADTQYF. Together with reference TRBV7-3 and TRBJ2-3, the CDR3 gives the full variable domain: GAGVSQTPSNKVTEKGKYVELRCDPISGHTALYWYRQSLGQGPEFLIYFQGTGAADDSGLPNDRFFAVRPEGSVSTLKIQRTERGDSAVYLCASSLMADTQYFGPGTRLTVL.